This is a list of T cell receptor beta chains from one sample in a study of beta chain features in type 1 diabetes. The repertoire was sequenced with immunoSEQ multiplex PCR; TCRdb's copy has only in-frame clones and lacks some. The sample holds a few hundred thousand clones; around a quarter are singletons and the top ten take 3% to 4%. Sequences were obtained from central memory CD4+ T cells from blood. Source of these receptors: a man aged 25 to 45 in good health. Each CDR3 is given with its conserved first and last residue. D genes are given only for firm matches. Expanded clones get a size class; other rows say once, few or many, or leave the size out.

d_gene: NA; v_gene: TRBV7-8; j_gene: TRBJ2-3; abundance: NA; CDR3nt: TGTGCCAGCAGCTCCTCCTCCGGGCCTAGCGCGGGTACGCAGTATTTT; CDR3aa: CASSSSSGPSAGTQYF
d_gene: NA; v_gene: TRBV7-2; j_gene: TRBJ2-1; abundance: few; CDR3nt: TGTGCCAGCAGCTTAAACCGCATCGATGAGCAGTTCTTC; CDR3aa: CASSLNRIDEQFF
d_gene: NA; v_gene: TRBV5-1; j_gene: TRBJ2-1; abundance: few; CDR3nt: TGCGCCAGCAGCCGGACAGTAAGCTCCTACAATGAGCAGTTCTTC; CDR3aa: CASSRTVSSYNEQFF
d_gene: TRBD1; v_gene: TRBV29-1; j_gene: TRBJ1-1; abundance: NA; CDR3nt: TGCAGCGTTTTATCAGGGGGGACCCGGAACACTGAAGCTTTCTTT; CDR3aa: CSVLSGGTRNTEAFF
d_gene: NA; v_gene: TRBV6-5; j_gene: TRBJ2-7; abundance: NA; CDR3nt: TGTGCCAGCTTAGGTTACGAGCAGTACTTC; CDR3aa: CASLGYEQYF
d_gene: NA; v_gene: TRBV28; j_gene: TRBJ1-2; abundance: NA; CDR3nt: TGTGCCAGCAGTTTCCGACAGATTGGCTACACCTTC; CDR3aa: CASSFRQIGYTF
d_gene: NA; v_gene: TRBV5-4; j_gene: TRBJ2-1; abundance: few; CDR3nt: TGTGCCAGCAGCACCTCTATAGCGCTTAAGTACAATGAGCAGTTCTTC; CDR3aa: CASSTSIALKYNEQFF
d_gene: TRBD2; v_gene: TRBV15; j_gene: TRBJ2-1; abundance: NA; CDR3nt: TGTGCCACCAGCGGAAGGACTAGCGGGTTAGATGAGCAGTTCTTC; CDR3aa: CATSGRTSGLDEQFF
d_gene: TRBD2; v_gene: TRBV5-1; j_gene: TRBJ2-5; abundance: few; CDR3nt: TGCGCCAGCAGCTTGGTCGGAGCGGGAAACCAAGAGACCCAGTACTTC; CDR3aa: CASSLVGAGNQETQYF
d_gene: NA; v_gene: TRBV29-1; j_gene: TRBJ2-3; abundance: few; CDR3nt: TGCAGCGTTGGAACGAGGGACGCAGATACGCAGTATTTT; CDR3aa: CSVGTRDADTQYF
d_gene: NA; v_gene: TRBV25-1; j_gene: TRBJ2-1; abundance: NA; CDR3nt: TGTGCCAGCAGTGATGGGACATATTACAATGAGCAGTTCTTC; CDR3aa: CASSDGTYYNEQFF
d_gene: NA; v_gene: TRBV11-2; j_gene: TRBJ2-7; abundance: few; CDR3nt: TGTGCCAGCAGCTTAGGAGGGCCCAACGAGCAGTACTTC; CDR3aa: CASSLGGPNEQYF
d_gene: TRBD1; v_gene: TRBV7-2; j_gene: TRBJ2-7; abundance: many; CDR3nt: TGTGCCAGCAGCCTACAACCGGGACAGGGTTTCCACGAGCAGTACTTC; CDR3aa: CASSLQPGQGFHEQYF
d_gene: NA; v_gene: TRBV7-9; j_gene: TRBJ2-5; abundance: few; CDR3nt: TGTGCCAGCAGCTTAGGAGACAGGATCCAAGAGACCCAGTACTTC; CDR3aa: CASSLGDRIQETQYF
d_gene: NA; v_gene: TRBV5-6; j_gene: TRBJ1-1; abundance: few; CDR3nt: TGTGCCAGCAGCTTGAAGAAGACTGAAGCTTTCTTT; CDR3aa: CASSLKKTEAFF
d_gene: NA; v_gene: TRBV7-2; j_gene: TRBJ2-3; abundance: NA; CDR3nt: TGTGCCAGCAGTCCTCCTCAGGGTGGAGGGACGCAGTATTTT; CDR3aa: CASSPPQGGGTQYF
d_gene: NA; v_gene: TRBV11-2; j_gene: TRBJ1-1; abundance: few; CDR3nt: TGTGCCAGCACCCCTCCGGGGCACTGGAACACTGAAGCTTTCTTT; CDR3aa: CASTPPGHWNTEAFF
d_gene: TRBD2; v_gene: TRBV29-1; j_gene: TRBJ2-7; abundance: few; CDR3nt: TGCAGCGTTGGGGGCGGCCTAACTAGCGGGAGGTCCTACGAGCAGTACTTC; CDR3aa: CSVGGGLTSGRSYEQYF
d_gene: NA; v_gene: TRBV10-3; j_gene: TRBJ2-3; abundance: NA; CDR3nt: TGTGCCATCAGCGTACAGGACACAGATACGCAGTATTTT; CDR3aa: CAISVQDTDTQYF
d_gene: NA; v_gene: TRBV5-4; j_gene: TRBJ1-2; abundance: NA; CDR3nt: TGTGCCAGCAGCTTGGCCGACGGCAGGGGACCCTATGGCTACACCTTC; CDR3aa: CASSLADGRGPYGYTF
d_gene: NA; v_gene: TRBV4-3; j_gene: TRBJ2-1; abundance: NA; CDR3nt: TGCGCCAGCAGCCATGAGCAGGGGATCGCAATTGAGCAGTTCTTC; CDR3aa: CASSHEQGIAIEQFF
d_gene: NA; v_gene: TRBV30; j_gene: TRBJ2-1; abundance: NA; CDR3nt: TGTGCCTGGAGTGTCGGGACTCAAAATGAGCAGTTCTTC; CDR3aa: CAWSVGTQNEQFF
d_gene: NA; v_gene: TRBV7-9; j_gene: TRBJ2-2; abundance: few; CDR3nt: TGTGCCAGCGGCCTGACAGACGGGGAGCTGTTTTTT; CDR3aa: CASGLTDGELFF
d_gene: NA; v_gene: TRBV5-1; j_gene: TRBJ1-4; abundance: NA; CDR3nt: TGCGCCAGCGGCTCAGCGGGGGATGAAAAACTGTTTTTT; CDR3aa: CASGSAGDEKLFF
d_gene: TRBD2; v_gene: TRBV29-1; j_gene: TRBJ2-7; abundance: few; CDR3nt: TGCAGCGCGGGGACTAGCAGGAACTACGAGCAGTACTTC; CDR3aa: CSAGTSRNYEQYF
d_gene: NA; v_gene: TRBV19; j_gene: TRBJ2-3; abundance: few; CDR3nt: TGTGCCAGTAGTATTACAAGATCCACAGATACGCAGTATTTT; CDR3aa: CASSITRSTDTQYF
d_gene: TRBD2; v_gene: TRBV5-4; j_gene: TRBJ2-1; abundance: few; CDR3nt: TGTGCCAGCAGCTTGGCGGCTAGCGGGACTTACAATGAGCAGTTCTTC; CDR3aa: CASSLAASGTYNEQFF
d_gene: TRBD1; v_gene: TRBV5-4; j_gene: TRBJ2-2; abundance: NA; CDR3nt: TGTGCCAGCAGCCCGGGACAGACCACCGGGGAGCTGTTTTTT; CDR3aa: CASSPGQTTGELFF
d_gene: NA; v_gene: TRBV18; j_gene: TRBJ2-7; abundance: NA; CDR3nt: TGTGCCAGCTCACCATTGGGGACCGAGCAGTACTTC; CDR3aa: CASSPLGTEQYF
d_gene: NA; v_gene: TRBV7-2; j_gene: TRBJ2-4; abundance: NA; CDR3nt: TGTGCCAGCAGCTCGGGCTACACCGTAGCCAAAAACATTCAGTACTTC; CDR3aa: CASSSGYTVAKNIQYF
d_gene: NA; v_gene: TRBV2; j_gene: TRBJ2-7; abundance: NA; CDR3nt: TGTGCCAGCAATCCGCACAGCTGGGCCCACGAGCAGTACTTC; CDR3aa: CASNPHSWAHEQYF
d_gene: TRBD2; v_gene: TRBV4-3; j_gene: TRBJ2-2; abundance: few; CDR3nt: TGCGCCAGCAGCCAAGTATTCTTAGCGGGACGCACCGGGGAGCTGTTTTTT; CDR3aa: CASSQVFLAGRTGELFF
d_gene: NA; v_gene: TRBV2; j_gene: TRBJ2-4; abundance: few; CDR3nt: TGTGCCAGGGGACAATCTCCTAAAAACATTCAGTACTTC; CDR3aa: CARGQSPKNIQYF
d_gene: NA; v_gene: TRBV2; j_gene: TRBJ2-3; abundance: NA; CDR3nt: TGTGCCAGCAGTGTGCCGACTAGCACAGATACGCAGTATTTT; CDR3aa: CASSVPTSTDTQYF
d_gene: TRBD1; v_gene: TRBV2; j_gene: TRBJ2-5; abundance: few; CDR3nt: TGTGCCAGCAGTAGGACAGGGGAAGAGACCCAGTACTTC; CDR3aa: CASSRTGEETQYF
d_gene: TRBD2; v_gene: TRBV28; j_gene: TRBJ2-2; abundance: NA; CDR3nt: TGTGCCAGCAATGGCCAGCTAGCGGGAGTTCAAGTTCACGGGGAGCTGTTTTTT; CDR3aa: CASNGQLAGVQVHGELFF
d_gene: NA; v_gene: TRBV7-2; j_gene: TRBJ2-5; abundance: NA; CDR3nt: TGTGCCAGCAGCTTAGGGCTAGCAGAAAAGACCCAGTACTTC; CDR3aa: CASSLGLAEKTQYF
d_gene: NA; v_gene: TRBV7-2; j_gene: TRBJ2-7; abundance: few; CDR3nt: TGTGCCAGCAGCTTAGGCTTTAGCGGTTACTACGAGCAGTACTTC; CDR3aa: CASSLGFSGYYEQYF
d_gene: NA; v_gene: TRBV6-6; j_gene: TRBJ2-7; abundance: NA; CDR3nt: TGTGCCAGCAGATTACTCTACGAGCAGTACTTC; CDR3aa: CASRLLYEQYF
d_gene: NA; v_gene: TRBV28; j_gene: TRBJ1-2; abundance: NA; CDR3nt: TGTGCCAGCAGTACATTGGAGGGATACACCTTC; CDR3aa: CASSTLEGYTF
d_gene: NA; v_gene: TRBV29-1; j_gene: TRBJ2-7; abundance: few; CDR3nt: TGCAGCGGTGATGGGTCAGGCTCCTACGAGCAGTACTTC; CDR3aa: CSGDGSGSYEQYF
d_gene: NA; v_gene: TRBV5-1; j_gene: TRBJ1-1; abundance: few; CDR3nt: TGCGCCAGCAGCCCCGGGACACCCTCCCGAGGGGAAGCTTTCTTT; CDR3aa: CASSPGTPSRGEAFF
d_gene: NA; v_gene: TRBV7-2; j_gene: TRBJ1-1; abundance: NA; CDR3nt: TGTGCCAGCAGCTTAACCGACAGAGGCACTGAAGCTTTCTTT; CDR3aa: CASSLTDRGTEAFF
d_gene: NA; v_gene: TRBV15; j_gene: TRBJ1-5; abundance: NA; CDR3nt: TGTGCCACCAGCAGAGATCGGACACCCAATCAGCCCCAGCATTTT; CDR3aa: CATSRDRTPNQPQHF
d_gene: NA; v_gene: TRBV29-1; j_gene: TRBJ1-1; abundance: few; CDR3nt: TGCAGCGTTTGGACCGACAGGTTAGAAGCTTTCTTT; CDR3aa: CSVWTDRLEAFF
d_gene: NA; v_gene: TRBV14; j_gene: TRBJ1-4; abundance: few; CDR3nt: TGTGCCAGCAGCCAATTCAGAGGCAGGGACAATGAAAAACTGTTTTTT; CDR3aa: CASSQFRGRDNEKLFF
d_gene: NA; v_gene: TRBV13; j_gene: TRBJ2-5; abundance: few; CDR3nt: TGTGCCAGCAGCTTAGAAGCGGGTCGAGTGGAGACCCAGTACTTC; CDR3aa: CASSLEAGRVETQYF
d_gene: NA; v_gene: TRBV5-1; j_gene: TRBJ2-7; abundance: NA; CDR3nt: TGCGCCAGCAGCTTGGCCGATACCGGCCACGAGCAGTACTTC; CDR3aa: CASSLADTGHEQYF
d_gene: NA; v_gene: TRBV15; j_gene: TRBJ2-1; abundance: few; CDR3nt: TGTGCCACCAGCAGAGTTGACGGGGGATCATACAATGAGCAGTTCTTC; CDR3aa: CATSRVDGGSYNEQFF
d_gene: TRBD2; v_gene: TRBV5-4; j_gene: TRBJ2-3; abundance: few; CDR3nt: TGTGCCAGCAGCCCTGGGACTAGCGGGCCTGGGGGGGACACGCAGTATTTT; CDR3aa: CASSPGTSGPGGDTQYF
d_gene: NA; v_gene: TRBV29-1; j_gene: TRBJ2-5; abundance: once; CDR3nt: TGCAGCGGTGAGCTGGACCGGGCGGGGCCTCAAGAGACCCAGTACTTC; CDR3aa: CSGELDRAGPQETQYF
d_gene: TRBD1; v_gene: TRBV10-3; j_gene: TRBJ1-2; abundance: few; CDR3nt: TGTGCCACCACAGGGGACGGCTATGGCTACACCTTC; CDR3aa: CATTGDGYGYTF
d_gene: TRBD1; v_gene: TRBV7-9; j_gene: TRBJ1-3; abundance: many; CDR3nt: TGTGCCAGCAGCCCACGACAGGGAAGCTCTGGAAACACCATATATTTT; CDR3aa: CASSPRQGSSGNTIYF
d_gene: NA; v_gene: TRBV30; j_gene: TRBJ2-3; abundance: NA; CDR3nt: TGTGCCTGGAGTGTAAAGGCGGGCGGGGATACGCAGTATTTT; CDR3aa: CAWSVKAGGDTQYF
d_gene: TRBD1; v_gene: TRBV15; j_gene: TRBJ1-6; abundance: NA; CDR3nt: TGTGCCACCAGCGGCGGGACAGGAAGGTCGTCACCCCTCCACTTT; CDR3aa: CATSGGTGRSSPLHF